The 31 T cell receptor beta chains presented below share a single source sample, sequenced in a study of cytomegalovirus exposure and HLA in healthy donors. Primers included in the PCR were 60 Vbeta and 13 Jbeta primers. Repertoires were generated with immunoSEQ multiplex PCR, while TCRdb's copy carries only in-frame clones and drops some. Here the sample spans about 180,000 clones, roughly 87% being singletons. Sequencing was carried out using PBMCs. Source of these receptors: a middle-aged man in good health and CMV-seronegative.

The CDR3 coding sequence is TGTGCCAGCAGCTCCGTGGTCAGACAAGAGACCCAGTACTTC. Residues: CASSSVVRQETQYF. The chain links TRBV11-1 to TRBJ2-5; no definite D call. The length of the CDR3 is 14 residues. The germline gives CDR1 SGHAT, CDR2 FQDESV (reference sequence). The V end lost 4 bases, the J end lost 2 bases, and 11 bases lay between the germline ends.

This chain connects TRBV6-6 to TRBJ2-3; 7 positions agree with TRBD2. Germline V gene lookup returns CDR1 MNHNY and CDR2 SVGAGI (reference sequence). The ends lost 3 bases at V and 4 bases at J; junction bases unmatched: 7. This CDR3 spans 15 amino acids. The CDR3 sequence: CASSYSGTTADTQYF. The CDR3 coding sequence is TGTGCCAGCAGTTATTCCGGGACTACCGCAGATACGCAGTATTTT.

The sample holds a few counts of this clone. The rearrangement uses TRBV28 and TRBJ2-2; 7 bases are a match to TRBD1. J lost 1 base, V lost 8 bases, and 10 bases had no gene match. CDR1 is MDHEN, CDR2 SYDVKM, per germline. CDR3 length: 16 amino acids. CDR3 loop: CASVVGQTLNTGELFF. The CDR3, as DNA: TGTGCCAGCGTCGTGGGACAGACCTTGAACACCGGGGAGCTGTTTTTT.

This chain joins TRBV6-1 and TRBJ1-1, with no clear D. The V gene lost 4 bases and the J gene lost 6 bases, with 9 bases spanning the gap. Germline-derived CDR1 and CDR2 are MNHNS and SASEGT. CDR3 length: 12 residues. The chain's CDR3 is CASSAPEAEAFF. The CDR3 coding sequence is TGTGCCAGCAGTGCTCCAGAAGCTGAAGCTTTCTTT.

This rearrangement joins TRBV5-1 to TRBJ2-1; D possibly corresponds to TRBD2 (6 bases). The CDR3 consists of 15 residues. V dropped 4 bases and J dropped 6 bases, with 17 bases sitting between them. Germline V CDR1 and CDR2: SGHRS, YFSETQ. The CDR3 is CASSPTGGAFNEQFF. The DNA of the CDR3 is TGCGCCAGCAGCCCCACTGGAGGGGCTTTCAATGAGCAGTTCTTC.

The V gene is TRBV2, the J gene TRBJ1-2, with 8 bases identical to TRBD1. Germline CDR1 reads SNHLY; CDR2 reads FYNNEI. V shed 10 bases, J shed 6 bases, and the junction held 10 bases outside the gene matches. The CDR3 is 13 residues long. The CDR3 nucleotides are TGTGCCACAAAAACAGGGGGGTATGATGGCTACACCTTC. It yields the protein CATKTGGYDGYTF. The full variable domain, rest sourced from reference TRBV2 and TRBJ1-2, is EPEVTQTPSHQVTQMGQEVILRCVPISNHLYFYWYRQILGQKVEFLVSFYNNEISEKSEIFDDQFSVERPDGSNFTLKIRSTKLEDSAMYFCATKTGGYDGYTFGSGTRLTVV.

The V gene is TRBV28, the J gene TRBJ2-5; 7 nucleotides match TRBD1. V shed 6 bases and J 1 base; nucleotides not matched to a gene: 8. CDR1 and CDR2 (germline): MDHEN, SYDVKM. CDR3 length equals 15 residues. CDR3 coding DNA: TGTGCCAGCAGGTTCCCGAACAGGGGCCAAGAGACCCAGTACTTC. Its protein product is CASRFPNRGQETQYF.

The chain recombines TRBV10-3 with TRBJ2-7; possibly TRBD2 for D (7 bases). The germline gives CDR1 ENHRY, CDR2 SYGVKD. The CDR3 length is 16 residues. The V gene lost 8 bases and the J gene lost 4 bases, with 24 bases spanning the gap. CDR3 in amino acids: CAIRSGFGGGGYEQYF. The CDR3 DNA sequence: TGTGCCATCCGCAGTGGGTTCGGGGGAGGGGGGTACGAGCAGTACTTC.

This rearrangement joins TRBV19 to TRBJ1-2; 8 bases are shared with TRBD1. Germline V gives CDR1 LNHDA, CDR2 SQIVND (reference sequence). J lost 4 bases, V lost 7 bases, and 5 bases had no gene match. The CDR3 is 13 amino acids. This CDR3 reads CASTVQGGYGYTF. DNA for the CDR3: TGTGCCAGTACCGTACAGGGGGGCTATGGCTACACCTTC.

V and J are TRBV2 and TRBJ1-2; 7 bases line up with TRBD1. Germline V gene lookup returns CDR1 SNHLY and CDR2 FYNNEI. V lost 6 bases and J lost 10; bases outside the gene matches: 5. This CDR3 region has 11 residues. CDR3: CASRRTGVYTF. The CDR3 DNA reads as TGTGCCAGCAGGAGGACAGGAGTCTACACCTTC.

V gene TRBV7-9 combines with J gene TRBJ1-5; D perhaps matches TRBD1 (5 bases). V was clipped by 3 bases and J by 2 bases, with 8 bases between them. The germline gives CDR1 SEHNR, CDR2 FQNEAQ (reference sequence). CDR3 length: 14 residues. The CDR3 spells CASSLGGGNQPQHF. CDR3 nucleotides: TGTGCCAGCAGCTTGGGGGGGGGCAATCAGCCCCAGCATTTT.

This rearrangement joins TRBV30 to TRBJ2-5; 8 bases are shared with TRBD2. V was pared by 2 bases and J by 4 bases, with 9 bases of the junction left unmatched. Germline CDR1 GTSNPN, CDR2 SVGIG (reference sequence). This CDR3 has 15 residues. CDR3 bases: TGTGCCTGGAGTCGTGCGGGAGGAACCGGAGAGACCCAGTACTTC. Translating it yields CAWSRAGGTGETQYF.

The V gene is TRBV30, the J gene TRBJ2-3, with D possibly matching TRBD1 (6 bases). Germline V gene data show CDR1 as GTSNPN and CDR2 as SVGIG (reference sequence). The V gene lost 3 bases and the J gene lost 4 bases, with 8 bases spanning the gap. CDR3 length equals 12 residues. CDR3 sequence: CAWSHRADTQYF. DNA for the CDR3: TGTGCCTGGAGCCACAGGGCAGATACGCAGTATTTT.

This clone showed up just once. The gene calls are TRBV10-2 and TRBJ2-1; 8 bases align to TRBD2. The CDR3 totals 16 residues. The V gene end was trimmed by 2 bases and the J gene end by 9 bases; junction bases not matched to a gene: 12. Germline V gene lookup returns CDR1 WSHSY and CDR2 SAAADI. The CDR3 DNA sequence: TGCGCCAGCAGTGAGCCGGGACTAGGCCTCGGGAGTGAGCAGTTCTTC. Translating gives CASSEPGLGLGSEQFF.

This clone was observed a single time. V usage is TRBV6-5 and J usage is TRBJ2-1; D is possibly TRBD2 (5 bases). Germline loops: CDR1 MNHEY, CDR2 SVGAGI. Deletions cut 6 bases from V and 11 bases from J, with 17 bases between. The CDR3 spans 13 residues. The CDR3 region is CASSNSVGSKQFF. The DNA for the CDR3 is TGTGCCAGCAGCAATTCGGTAGGGAGTAAGCAGTTCTTC.

This chain connects TRBV28 to TRBJ1-1; D gene unclear. Trimming took off 6 bases at V and 1 base at J, with 9 bases between the two ends. The germline V gene has CDR1 MDHEN and CDR2 SYDVKM. This CDR3 contains 13 residues. The CDR3 region has the DNA TGTGCCAGCAGACCGCGCGGGAACACTGAAGCTTTCTTT. Translating gives CASRPRGNTEAFF. Together with reference TRBV28 and TRBJ1-1, the CDR3 gives the full variable domain: DVKVTQSSRYLVKRTGEKVFLECVQDMDHENMFWYRQDPGLGLRLIYFSYDVKMKEKGDIPEGYSVSREKKERFSLILESASTNQTSMYLCASRPRGNTEAFFGQGTRLTVV.

This clone turned up a few times. As DNA, the CDR3 is TGTGCCAGCAGCCCCCAAAGCGGGAGGGGCCAGGGGGCGAAGTATGGCTACACCTTC. Residues: CASSPQSGRGQGAKYGYTF. J is TRBJ1-2 and V is TRBV9; the match to TRBD1 covers 8 bases. V was clipped by 4 bases and J by 5 bases; unmatched bases: 22. Germline values: CDR1 SGDLS, CDR2 YYNGEE. The CDR3 runs 19 residues.

The V and J genes are TRBV29-1 and TRBJ2-7; 7 bases are shared with TRBD2. The CDR3 is 15 amino acids. The junction had 12 bases not matched to a gene; V was cut back by 6 bases and J by 1 base. Germline V gene lookup returns CDR1 SQVTM and CDR2 ANQGSEA. CDR3 sequence reads: CSVRGGQRTSYEQYF. The DNA for the CDR3 is TGCAGCGTCCGGGGAGGGCAACGGACATCCTACGAGCAGTACTTC.

V gene TRBV7-9 combines with J gene TRBJ2-1; 11 bases are a match to TRBD2. This CDR3 contains 15 residues. With 5 bases clipped from V and 4 bases from J, the junction kept 4 bases outside the gene matches. Germline V gene sequence: CDR1 SEHNR, CDR2 FQNEAQ (reference sequence). The CDR3 here is CASSDSSGRYNEQFF. The CDR3, as DNA: TGTGCCAGCAGCGACTCTAGCGGGAGGTACAATGAGCAGTTCTTC.

This clone was detected once. The V and J genes are TRBV10-3 and TRBJ2-1; no reliable D call. This CDR3 comprises 13 residues. Trimming shortened V by 9 bases and J by 7 bases, and 16 bases separated the two germline ends. Germline values: CDR1 ENHRY, CDR2 SYGVKD. The CDR3 region has the DNA TGTGCCATTCTTCAGAATCTAGTGAATGAGCAGTTCTTC. Translated: CAILQNLVNEQFF.

This chain uses TRBV5-1 with TRBJ2-7, with 7 bases identical to TRBD2. Per germline, CDR1 SGHRS and CDR2 YFSETQ. The CDR3 extends over 15 amino acids. The V gene end was trimmed by 7 bases and the J gene end by 3 bases; junction bases not matched to a gene: 13. The CDR3: CASRPSSGQLYEQYF. The CDR3 DNA is TGCGCCAGCCGCCCCTCTAGCGGCCAGCTCTACGAGCAGTACTTC.

This chain joins TRBV5-4 and TRBJ2-1, with 11 bases that match TRBD2. The CDR3 sequence is 16 residues long. Germline V lookup: CDR1 SGHNT, CDR2 YYREEE (reference sequence). V shed 4 bases, J shed 2 bases, and the junction held 5 bases outside the gene matches. In DNA, the CDR3 is TGTGCCAGCAGCCCCTTAGCGGGAGGGCCCTACAATGAGCAGTTCTTC. Translating it yields CASSPLAGGPYNEQFF.

This clone was detected only once. The rearrangement links TRBV7-2 to TRBJ2-2; weak D call: TRBD2 (6 bases). The germline gives CDR1 SGHTA, CDR2 FQGNSA. This CDR3 region has 16 residues. With 5 bases removed from V and 1 base from J, the gap between germline ends came to 14 bases. The CDR3 protein is CASSQGLRLNTGELFF. DNA of the CDR3: TGTGCCAGCAGCCAGGGACTCAGATTGAACACCGGGGAGCTGTTTTTT.

This clone was seen only once. The chain carries TRBV6-5 and TRBJ2-7, with a weak D call TRBD1 (5 bases). V lost 6 bases and J lost 1, with 13 bases in between. CDR3 length: 14 amino acids. Germline V gives CDR1 MNHEY, CDR2 SVGAGI. The CDR3, as DNA: TGTGCCAGCAGCCCCCGAGACAGTTCCTACGAGCAGTACTTC. It encodes CASSPRDSSYEQYF.

The chain uses TRBV5-4 and TRBJ2-2; TRBD1 aligns across 8 bases. The CDR3 covers 15 residues. The germline V gene has CDR1 SGHNT and CDR2 YYREEE (reference sequence). V trimming: 5 bases; J trimming: 1 base; junction bases outside the gene matches: 4. The CDR3 bases are TGTGCCAGCAGTGCTGGGACAGGGAACACCGGGGAGCTGTTTTTT. Its protein product is CASSAGTGNTGELFF.

The J gene is TRBJ1-6, the V gene TRBV28; 7 nucleotides agree with TRBD1. With 4 bases clipped from V and 10 bases from J, the junction kept 7 bases outside the gene matches. The CDR3 contains 14 residues. CDR1 is MDHEN and CDR2 is SYDVKM in the germline V gene. CDR3 in amino acids: CASSSPGGRSPLHF. The CDR3 nucleotides are TGTGCCAGCAGTTCTCCAGGGGGTAGGTCACCCCTCCACTTT.

This clone appeared once. The chain employs TRBV5-4 and TRBJ1-2; TRBD1 matches 7 bases. Germline lookup yields CDR1 SGHNT and CDR2 YYREEE (reference sequence). Losses at the gene ends were 4 bases for V and 0 bases for J; bases not matched to a gene: 6. The CDR3 extends over 15 amino acids. CDR3 bases: TGTGCCAGCAGCCCTACAGGGGATTCTAACTATGGCTACACCTTC. Encoded protein: CASSPTGDSNYGYTF.

V and J are TRBV18 and TRBJ1-4; 7 bases align to TRBD1. Germline-derived CDR1 and CDR2 are KGHSH and LQKENI. This CDR3 contains 14 residues. J lost 8 bases, V lost 3 bases, and 6 bases had no gene match. The CDR3 nucleotides are TGTGCCAGCTCACCGACCGGGACAGCGGAAAAACTGTTTTTT. It codes for CASSPTGTAEKLFF. The complete variable domain, with remaining parts taken from reference TRBV18 and TRBJ1-4, reads NAGVMQNPRHLVRRRGQEARLRCSPMKGHSHVYWYRQLPEEGLKFMVYLQKENIIDESGMPKERFSAEFPKEGPSILRIQQVVRGDSAAYFCASSPTGTAEKLFFGSGTQLSVL.

This chain links TRBV28 with TRBJ1-3; 9 bases are a match to TRBD1. J lost 2 bases, V lost 6 bases, and 5 bases had no gene match. The length of the CDR3 is 15 residues. CDR1 is MDHEN and CDR2 is SYDVKM in the germline V gene. The CDR3: CASSLGTGPGNTIYF. CDR3 sequence (DNA): TGTGCCAGCAGCCTTGGGACAGGGCCTGGAAACACCATATATTTT.

V and J are TRBV7-2 and TRBJ2-2; D is unresolved. Germline V CDR1 and CDR2: SGHTA, FQGNSA. CDR3 length: 15 residues. Trimming stripped 1 base from V and 6 bases from J, with 12 bases between. CDR3 sequence reads: CASSLDSSRAGELFF. The DNA of the CDR3 is TGTGCCAGCAGCTTAGACTCGTCACGGGCCGGGGAGCTGTTTTTT.

The V and J genes are TRBV2 and TRBJ2-1, with TRBD2 matching over 9 bases. CDR3 length equals 14 residues. CDR1 is SNHLY and CDR2 is FYNNEI in the germline V gene. V dropped 6 bases and J dropped 3; count of bases not matched to a gene: 3. CDR3 nucleotides: TGTGCCAGCAGCCGGCGGGAGGGCTACAATGAGCAGTTCTTC. Its protein is CASSRREGYNEQFF.